The 3 T cell receptor beta chains below come from one sample, sequenced in a study of OX40 agonist ivuxolimab in advanced cancers. Using immunoSEQ multiplex PCR, the repertoire was profiled, and TCRdb retains in-frame clones only, with some absent. The sample lists about 22,000 clones; about 88% were seen once. Sequences were derived from CD4+ or CD8+ T cells sorted from blood, sampled in a trial of the OX40 agonist ivuxolimab. The receptors stem from an adult with an advanced solid tumor such as melanoma, head and neck, liver or kidney cancer.

The rearrangement links TRBV6-7 to TRBJ2-7; 9 nucleotides match TRBD1. TRBV6-7 is an ORF for which the function is uncertain. J gave up 3 bases and V 2 bases, and 5 bases lay outside the gene matches. The CDR3 has 15 residues. The CDR3 DNA sequence: TGTGCCAGCAGTTACAACAGGGGGCCAGGCTACGAGCAGTACTTC. Its protein product is CASSYNRGPGYEQYF.

This rearrangement joins TRBV19 to TRBJ1-3, with TRBD1 as a possible D gene (5 bases). Germline CDR1 is LNHDA and CDR2 is SQIVND (reference sequence). CDR3 size: 15 residues. With 10 bases removed from V and 2 bases from J, the gap between germline ends came to 18 bases. The CDR3 sequence is CANNSGVGTGNTIYF. CDR3 DNA sequence: TGTGCCAATAACTCGGGGGTGGGTACTGGAAACACCATATATTTT.

CDR3 DNA: TGTGCCAGCAGTTTATGGGGTAGCGGGAGTCTCGATGAGCAGTTCTTC. Protein sequence: CASSLWGSGSLDEQFF. The J gene is TRBJ2-1, the V gene TRBV27, with 9 bases matching TRBD2. The ends lost 1 base at V and 8 bases at J; junction bases unmatched: 9. Germline CDR1 MNHEY, CDR2 SMNVEV (reference sequence). This CDR3 region has 16 residues.